The subject of this entry is one T cell receptor beta chain. The data were produced by immunoSEQ multiplex PCR, yet TCRdb's version contains in-frame clones alone and is incomplete. The sample has 95,000 to 110,000 clones, 85% to 95% seen once. The CDR3 spans 17 residues. V was cut by 10 bases and J by 2 bases, with 21 bases left in between. Germline loops: CDR1 WSHSY, CDR2 SAAADI. The record originates from a study of T cell changes during pregnancy in multiple sclerosis. The chain links TRBV10-2 to TRBJ1-6; D unclear. The sample consisted of peripheral blood, taken in the third trimester of pregnancy. The sequence was obtained from a female donor in good health, enrolled as a control in a pregnancy study. CDR3 DNA: TGCGCCACCCAAGGGTGGGAGGGAGGTACCTATAATTCACCCCTCCACTTT. Its protein product is CATQGWEGGTYNSPLHF.